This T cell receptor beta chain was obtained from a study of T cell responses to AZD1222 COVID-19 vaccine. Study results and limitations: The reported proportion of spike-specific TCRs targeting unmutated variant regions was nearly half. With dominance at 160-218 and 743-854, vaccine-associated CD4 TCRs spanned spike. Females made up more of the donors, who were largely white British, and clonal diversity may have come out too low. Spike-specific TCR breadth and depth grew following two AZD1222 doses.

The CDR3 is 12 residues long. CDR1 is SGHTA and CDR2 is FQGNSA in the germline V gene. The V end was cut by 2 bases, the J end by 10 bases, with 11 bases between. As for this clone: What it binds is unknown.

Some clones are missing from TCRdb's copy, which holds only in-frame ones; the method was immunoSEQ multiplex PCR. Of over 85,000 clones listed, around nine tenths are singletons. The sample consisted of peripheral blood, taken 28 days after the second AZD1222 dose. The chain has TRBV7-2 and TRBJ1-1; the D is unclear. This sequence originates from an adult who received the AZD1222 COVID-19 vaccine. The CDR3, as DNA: TGTGCCAGCAGCTTACGGGGAGAGAGAGCTTTCTTT. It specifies CASSLRGERAFF.